Below are 27 T cell receptor beta chains sequenced from a single sample in a study of shared clonotypes between healthy human individuals. Measured with immunoSEQ multiplex PCR; TCRdb has only the in-frame clones, and not every one. The table lists around 2,000,000 clones, over 85% of them singletons. CD45RO-negative, CCR7-selected cells formed the naive CD8 fraction, which excluded terminally differentiated effector memory CD45RA+ cells. Sequencing was done on a sample of naive CD8+ T cells sorted from blood. The receptors shown here come from a man younger than 35 in good health.

V usage is TRBV6-1 and J usage is TRBJ2-3; D ambiguous. Germline V gives CDR1 MNHNS, CDR2 SASEGT. The CDR3 length is 11 residues. V lost 3 bases to trimming and J lost 6 bases, with 4 bases between them. The CDR3 is CASSDSDTQYF. The DNA of the CDR3 is TGTGCCAGCAGTGACAGTGATACGCAGTATTTT.

The rearrangement uses TRBV19 and TRBJ2-7; 13 nucleotides align to TRBD2. V lost 5 bases and J lost 2; bases outside the gene matches: 6. CDR1 and CDR2 (germline): LNHDA, SQIVND (reference sequence). The CDR3 runs 16 residues. The CDR3 coding sequence is TGTGCCAGTAGTCTTGGGACTAGCGGGACTACCTACGAGCAGTACTTC. Translating it yields CASSLGTSGTTYEQYF.

The chain employs TRBV7-9 and TRBJ2-3; D gene unclear. The CDR3 consists of 12 residues. The V end lost 3 bases, the J end lost 4 bases, and 5 bases lay between the germline ends. In germline, CDR1 is SEHNR, CDR2 FQNEAQ (reference sequence). The CDR3 protein is CASSFQADTQYF. The CDR3, as DNA: TGTGCCAGCAGCTTTCAGGCAGATACGCAGTATTTT.

CDR3 loop: CASSQVHNPVGYTF. Written as DNA, the CDR3 is TGTGCCAGCAGCCAAGTACACAATCCCGTTGGCTACACCTTC. The chain is built from TRBV14 and TRBJ1-2; no clear D. The V and J ends lost 1 base and 7 bases respectively, with 13 bases between them. Germline V lookup: CDR1 SGHDN, CDR2 FVKESK. This CDR3 comprises 14 residues.

To note about this clone: The sample carries other DNA sequences with the same CDR3. V and J are TRBV2 and TRBJ2-1; possibly TRBD1 or TRBD2 for D (6 bases each). Germline CDR1 reads SNHLY; CDR2 reads FYNNEI. Trimming removed 3 bases from V and 1 base from J, with 13 bases in between. This CDR3 is built from 16 residues. The chain's CDR3 is CASSETGGSSYNEQFF. CDR3 DNA sequence: TGTGCCAGCAGTGAGACAGGAGGGAGTTCCTACAATGAGCAGTTCTTC.

This clone was seen just once. The chain joins TRBV5-4 to TRBJ2-3, with D maybe TRBD1 (6 bases). V gave up 4 bases and J gave up 6 bases, with 9 bases separating them. CDR1 and CDR2 from the germline V gene are SGHNT and YYREEE (reference sequence). This CDR3 region has 12 residues. The CDR3: CASSIDRDTQYF. CDR3 in DNA: TGTGCCAGCAGCATCGACAGGGATACGCAGTATTTT.

This chain joins TRBV9 and TRBJ2-7; D remains unclear. Trimming took off 3 bases at V and 6 bases at J, with 4 bases between the two ends. CDR1 SGDLS and CDR2 YYNGEE come from the germline V gene. This CDR3 is built from 10 residues. DNA of the CDR3: TGTGCCAGCAGCGAGTCCGAGCAGTACTTC. This codes for CASSESEQYF.

The rearrangement uses TRBV9 and TRBJ2-7, with 8 bases fitting TRBD1. The ends lost 4 bases at V and 2 bases at J; junction bases unmatched: 8. CDR1 and CDR2 from the germline V gene are SGDLS and YYNGEE. This CDR3 spans 15 amino acids. The CDR3 nucleotides read TGTGCCAGCAGCCCGACAGGGGCAGCCCCCTACGAGCAGTACTTC. This gives the protein CASSPTGAAPYEQYF.

V and J are TRBV25-1 and TRBJ2-2, with D possibly TRBD1 on 5 matching bases. The germline CDR1 and CDR2 sequences are MGHDK and SYGVNS. The length of the CDR3 is 14 residues. V was clipped by 0 bases and J by 5 bases, with 7 bases between them. CDR3 amino acids: CASSEYRGTGELFF. In nucleotides, the CDR3 is TGTGCCAGCAGTGAATATAGGGGAACCGGGGAGCTGTTTTTT.

The chain uses TRBV6-5 and TRBJ2-3; a possible D gene is TRBD2 (7 bases). Deletions cut 4 bases from V and 4 bases from J, with 15 bases between. The CDR3 has 15 amino acids. CDR1 MNHEY and CDR2 SVGAGI come from the germline V gene. CDR3 DNA sequence: TGTGCCAGCAGTTCTCTCGGGGGGCTCGCAGATACGCAGTATTTT. This codes for CASSSLGGLADTQYF.

V gene TRBV11-3 combines with J gene TRBJ2-2, with D uncertain. The CDR3 spans 15 residues. Germline values: CDR1 SGHNT, CDR2 YENEEA. V was pared by 8 bases and J by 7 bases, with 20 bases between. For the CDR3, the DNA is TGTGCCAGCCCATGGGAACAGTGTATAGTCGGGGAGCTGTTTTTT. This encodes CASPWEQCIVGELFF.

The rearrangement uses TRBV9 and TRBJ2-7, with TRBD2 matching over 8 bases. V was clipped by 3 bases and J by 4 bases; unmatched bases: 6. From germline, CDR1 is SGDLS and CDR2 YYNGEE. This CDR3 has 14 amino acids. The CDR3 reads CASSESGSQYEQYF. In DNA form, the CDR3 reads TGTGCCAGCAGCGAGAGCGGGAGTCAATACGAGCAGTACTTC.

The V gene is TRBV30, the J gene TRBJ2-2; maybe TRBD2 (6 bases). Germline V gene lookup returns CDR1 GTSNPN and CDR2 SVGIG (reference sequence). The CDR3 consists of 15 residues. Trimming shortened V by 3 bases and J by 1 base, and 12 bases separated the two germline ends. The CDR3: CAWREAGVNTGELFF. The CDR3 DNA is TGTGCCTGGAGGGAAGCGGGTGTGAACACCGGGGAGCTGTTTTTT.

The genes are TRBV6-5 and TRBJ1-4; perhaps TRBD1 as D (6 bases). The germline V gene encodes CDR1 MNHEY and CDR2 SVGAGI. The CDR3 is 15 amino acids. V was pared by 4 bases and J by 7 bases, with 16 bases between. For the CDR3, the DNA is TGTGCCAGCAGTTCCACAGGGTCGATCGTTGAAAAACTGTTTTTT. Translated, it gives CASSSTGSIVEKLFF.

This chain links TRBV7-9 with TRBJ2-1; D unresolved. The CDR3 has 16 residues. Germline V CDR1 and CDR2: SEHNR, FQNEAQ (reference sequence). Deletions cut 4 bases from V and 7 bases from J, with 20 bases between. CDR3 loop: CASSSPNVPVGNEQFF. The CDR3, as DNA: TGTGCCAGCAGCTCACCGAACGTCCCGGTGGGAAATGAGCAGTTCTTC. Full variable domain (rest looked up from reference TRBV7-9 and TRBJ2-1): DTGVSQNPRHKITKRGQNVTFRCDPISEHNRLYWYRQTLGQGPEFLTYFQNEAQLEKSRLLSDRFSAERPKGSFSTLEIQRTEQGDSAMYLCASSSPNVPVGNEQFFGPGTRLTVL.

The chain's CDR3 is CASSGTGGWGNTEAFF. DNA of the CDR3: TGTGCCAGCAGTGGGACAGGGGGCTGGGGCAACACTGAAGCTTTCTTT. The rearrangement joins TRBV6-1 to TRBJ1-1, with 11 bases that match TRBD1. This CDR3 has 16 residues. Per the germline V gene, CDR1 is MNHNS and CDR2 is SASEGT. V was pared by 4 bases and J by 2 bases, with 6 bases of the junction left unmatched.

The chain carries TRBV10-3 and TRBJ2-1; 7 bases agree with TRBD2. CDR1 and CDR2 (germline): ENHRY, SYGVKD. V shed 4 bases, J shed 1 base, and the junction held 4 bases outside the gene matches. The CDR3 has 15 residues. The CDR3 DNA is TGTGCCATCAGTGTGCGAGCGGGATCCTACAATGAGCAGTTCTTC. Translated: CAISVRAGSYNEQFF.

This chain uses TRBV13 with TRBJ2-1; D gene unclear. The CDR3 contains 18 residues. Trimming pared 5 bases from V and 10 bases from J, leaving 30 bases between. The V gene's germline CDR1 is PRHDT and CDR2 FYEKMQ (reference sequence). The CDR3 reads CASSLKGLELPMGTEQFF. The CDR3 DNA reads as TGTGCCAGCAGCCTTAAGGGTCTCGAGCTGCCGATGGGCACGGAGCAGTTCTTC.

The chain is built from TRBV19 and TRBJ1-2; weak D call: TRBD1 (6 bases). Germline CDR1 reads LNHDA; CDR2 reads SQIVND (reference sequence). The CDR3 runs 17 residues. Trimming removed 8 bases from V and 1 base from J, with 23 bases in between. CDR3 sequence (DNA): TGTGCCAGTTCTTCAATTCGGGACAAAGGCTTTAACTATGGCTACACCTTC. Its translation is CASSSIRDKGFNYGYTF.

This clone showed up just once. The V gene is TRBV9, the J gene TRBJ2-7; D perhaps matches TRBD1 (5 bases). V was pared by 3 bases and J by 6 bases, with 19 bases between. CDR3 length: 15 residues. The germline V gene has CDR1 SGDLS and CDR2 YYNGEE. CDR3 sequence: CASSGDPDPQAEQYF. The CDR3 DNA is TGTGCCAGCAGCGGAGACCCCGACCCACAGGCCGAGCAGTACTTC.

Worth noting for this clone: Other DNA sequences from this sample encode an identical CDR3 as well. The chain couples TRBV7-9 to TRBJ2-5, with D possibly TRBD1 on 5 matching bases. Trimming stripped 1 base from V and 4 bases from J, with 16 bases between. This CDR3 is built from 16 residues. The germline V gene encodes CDR1 SEHNR and CDR2 FQNEAQ (reference sequence). The CDR3 DNA reads as TGTGCCAGCAGCTTAGAGGGGTCCCATCTCTTAGAGACCCAGTACTTC. It is translated as CASSLEGSHLLETQYF.

The chain employs TRBV6-6 and TRBJ2-2, with unresolved D. V was cut by 6 bases and J by 3 bases, with 8 bases left in between. The CDR3 consists of 13 residues. Germline CDR1 and CDR2: MNHNY and SVGAGI (reference sequence). This CDR3 reads CASSPKYTGELFF. Written as DNA, the CDR3 is TGTGCCAGCAGCCCCAAGTACACCGGGGAGCTGTTTTTT.

The chain is built from TRBV5-6 and TRBJ2-5, with 9 bases fitting TRBD1. CDR1 SGHDT and CDR2 YYEEEE come from the germline V gene. J lost 3 bases, V lost 4 bases, and 7 bases had no gene match. This CDR3 has 15 residues. CDR3 sequence reads: CASSPEGQGKETQYF. In DNA, the CDR3 is TGTGCCAGCAGCCCGGAGGGACAGGGTAAAGAGACCCAGTACTTC.

This clone was seen only once. This sequence joins TRBV6-1 and TRBJ2-2; no definite D call. From germline, CDR1 is MNHNS and CDR2 SASEGT. The CDR3 covers 14 residues. The V end lost 1 base, the J end lost 3 bases, and 6 bases lay between the germline ends. DNA of the CDR3: TGTGCCAGCAGTGAAGGCGGCCACACCGGGGAGCTGTTTTTT. Its translation is CASSEGGHTGELFF.

The chain combines TRBV7-9 with TRBJ2-1; 7 bases align to TRBD2. This CDR3 contains 16 residues. Trimming removed 4 bases from V and 4 bases from J; junction bases left unmatched: 10. CDR1 is SEHNR and CDR2 is FQNEAQ in the germline V gene (reference sequence). CDR3 amino acids: CASSSSSGADYNEQFF. CDR3 nucleotides: TGTGCCAGCAGCTCGTCAAGCGGGGCAGATTACAATGAGCAGTTCTTC.

This rearrangement joins TRBV27 to TRBJ2-1; 7 bases agree with TRBD2. The CDR3 sequence is 14 residues long. V trimming: 6 bases; J trimming: 4 bases; junction bases outside the gene matches: 6. The germline CDR1 and CDR2 sequences are MNHEY and SMNVEV (reference sequence). DNA of the CDR3: TGTGCCAGCAGATGGGAGGGCGGTTACAATGAGCAGTTCTTC. Residues: CASRWEGGYNEQFF.

The rearrangement links TRBV7-9 to TRBJ2-1, with 7 bases identical to TRBD2. The CDR3 covers 16 residues. Germline V lookup: CDR1 SEHNR, CDR2 FQNEAQ (reference sequence). Unmatched junction bases numbered 13, after V lost 4 bases and J lost 7 bases. In DNA, the CDR3 is TGTGCCAGCAGCTCCCGGGGCGGGGGAGGAAGAAATGAGCAGTTCTTC. It translates to CASSSRGGGGRNEQFF.